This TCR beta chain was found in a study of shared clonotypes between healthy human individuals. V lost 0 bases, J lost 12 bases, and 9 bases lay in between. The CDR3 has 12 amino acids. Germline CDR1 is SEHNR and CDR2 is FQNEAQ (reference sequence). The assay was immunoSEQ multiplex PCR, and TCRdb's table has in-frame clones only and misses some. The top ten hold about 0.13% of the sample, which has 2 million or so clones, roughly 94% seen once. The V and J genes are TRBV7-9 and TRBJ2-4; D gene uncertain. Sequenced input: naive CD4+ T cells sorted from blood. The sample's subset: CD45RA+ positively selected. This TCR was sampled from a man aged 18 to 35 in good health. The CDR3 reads CASSLAEASQYF. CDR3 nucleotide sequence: TGTGCCAGCAGCTTAGCCGAGGCTTCTCAGTACTTC.